A single sample gave rise to the 8 T cell receptor beta chains below, sequenced in a study of regulatory T cells in long-lasting Graves disease (dated by TCRdb to about 2021). Library prep was done by multiplex PCR. Sequencing was performed on an Illumina HiSeq 4000. To build TCR beta libraries, CDR3 regions were amplified by Arm-PCR using iRepertoire HTBI primers. TCRdb's own reprocessing of the public reads used fastp at Q25 and MiXCR and kept productive beta chains. Identical CDR3 protein sequences are pooled into one entry, listed with their most common genes and DNA. This sample is represented by 560,000 or so distinct CDR3 sequences; 15% to 20% of them were singletons. 12% of the sample rests with the top ten. The time point label corresponds to: newly diagnosed GD, antithyroid drugs for less than 3 months. For both TCR sequencing and RNA sequencing, RNA was extracted from PBMCs using TRIzol.

This sample was also put to use in a study of T cells in Graves' hyperthyroidism and ophthalmopathy.

Sequenced here: peripheral blood mononuclear cells (PBMCs), sampled at new diagnosis, from a patient treated with antithyroid drugs. The receptors were sampled from a man between 18 and 35 years old with Graves disease. Donor details come from another sample of the same person, matched by shared clones.

The gene calls are TRBV4-1 and TRBJ2-3; D ambiguous. The germline V gene has CDR1 MGHRA and CDR2 YSYEKL. V was clipped by 1 base and J by 2 bases, with 16 bases between them. This CDR3 is 17 amino acids long. The CDR3 sequence: CASSQVTRGAPTDTQYF. The CDR3 DNA is TGCGCCAGCAGCCAAGTGACACGCGGAGCCCCCACAGATACGCAGTATTTT.

This clonotype was detected ten times or more. The V gene is TRBV11-2, the J gene TRBJ1-1; 9 bases align to TRBD1. CDR3 length equals 15 residues. CDR1 and CDR2 (germline): SGHAT, FQNNGV. V gave up 3 bases and J gave up 3 bases; unmatched junction bases: 5. The CDR3 region has the DNA TGTGCCAGCAGCTTCGCCGGGACAGGGTACACTGAAGCTTTCTTT. Translation gives CASSFAGTGYTEAFF.

The chain carries TRBV6-1 and TRBJ2-7; 13 positions match TRBD2. V trimming: 6 bases; J trimming: 2 bases; junction bases outside the gene matches: 13. The CDR3 length is 18 residues. CDR1 and CDR2 from the germline V gene are MNHNS and SASEGT. Here the CDR3 reads CASRESGTSGKDTYEQYF. In nucleotides, the CDR3 is TGTGCCAGCAGGGAGTCCGGGACTAGCGGGAAAGACACCTACGAGCAGTACTTC.

This clonotype was observed at least ten times. A junction boundary mismatches the germline segment, possibly from a read error. The genes are TRBV15 and TRBJ2-1; the D gene could be TRBD1 or TRBD2 (6 bases each). The CDR3 is 13 residues long. Germline CDR1 reads LNHNV; CDR2 reads YYDKDF (reference sequence). CDR3 DNA: TGTGCCACCAGCGCAATGAGGGGGGAAAAGCGTGTCTTC. It yields the protein CATSAMRGEKRVF.

This clonotype was recorded a few times. This chain uses TRBV19 with TRBJ2-1; tentative D call: TRBD2 (5 bases). V was pared by 7 bases and J by 8 bases, with 15 bases between. The CDR3 loop spans 13 amino acids. Germline values: CDR1 LNHDA, CDR2 SQIVND (reference sequence). Written as DNA, the CDR3 is TGTGCCAGTACCCAGCGAGGGCGGGATGAGCAGTTCTTC. Its protein product is CASTQRGRDEQFF.

The chain carries TRBV2 and TRBJ2-7, with 7 bases fitting TRBD2. CDR3 size: 12 residues. The germline CDR1 and CDR2 sequences are SNHLY and FYNNEI. J gave up 7 bases and V 7 bases, and 7 bases lay outside the gene matches. CDR3 region: CASIAGEVEQYF. For the CDR3, the DNA is TGTGCCAGCATTGCGGGAGAGGTTGAGCAGTACTTC.

There are many counts of this clonotype. V and J are TRBV7-8 and TRBJ2-3; D call uncertain. Germline CDR1 SGHVS, CDR2 FQNEAQ. The V gene lost 2 bases and the J gene lost 2 bases, with 2 bases spanning the gap. The CDR3 totals 12 residues. CDR3 region: CASSLYTDTQYF. CDR3 sequence (DNA): TGTGCCAGCAGCTTATACACAGATACGCAGTATTTT.

The chain employs TRBV7-3 and TRBJ2-1; no clear D gene. Deletions cut 3 bases from V and 7 bases from J, with 16 bases between. The CDR3 contains 15 residues. CDR1 is SGHTA and CDR2 is FQGTGA in the germline V gene. Here the CDR3 DNA reads TGTGCCAGCAGCTTGGTCCCCGCCAGTCGGAATGAGCAGTTCTTC. This gives the protein CASSLVPASRNEQFF.